This TCR beta chain was sequenced for a study of early T cells in non-severe SARS-CoV-2 infection. This clonotype has a count of ten or more. CDR3 size: 18 residues. Germline V gene lookup returns CDR1 LGHDT and CDR2 YNNKEL (reference sequence). Trimming removed 3 bases at V and 4 bases at J, with 19 bases between. Individual cDNA molecules each received unique molecular identifiers attached to them. TCRdb used MiXCR to reprocess the 5' RACE reads, holding one entry per CDR3 protein. The sample consists of tens of thousands of distinct CDR3 sequences, about 13% of them appearing once. The gene calls are TRBV3-1 and TRBJ2-6; D may be TRBD2 (6 bases). Source material: whole blood. This receptor was taken from an adult who was a healthcare worker with PCR-confirmed SARS-CoV-2 infection or an uninfected control (not recorded which). CDR3 protein: CASSQFPGGAGGANVLTF. DNA of the CDR3: TGTGCCAGCAGCCAGTTTCCTGGGGGAGCGGGCGGGGCCAACGTCCTGACTTTC.